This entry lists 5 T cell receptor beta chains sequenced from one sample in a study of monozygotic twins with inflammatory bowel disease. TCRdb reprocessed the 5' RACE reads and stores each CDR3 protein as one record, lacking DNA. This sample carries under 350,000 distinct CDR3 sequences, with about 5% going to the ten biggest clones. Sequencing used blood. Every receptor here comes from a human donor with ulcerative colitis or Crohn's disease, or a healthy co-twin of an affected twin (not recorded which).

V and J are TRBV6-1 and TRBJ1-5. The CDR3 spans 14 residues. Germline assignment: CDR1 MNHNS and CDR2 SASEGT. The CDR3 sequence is CASSEARNNQPQHF.

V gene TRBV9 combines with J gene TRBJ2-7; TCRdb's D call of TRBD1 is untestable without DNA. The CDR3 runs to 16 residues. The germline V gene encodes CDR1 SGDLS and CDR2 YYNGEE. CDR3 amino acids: CASSVSLGGGTYEQYF.

The CDR3 loop reads CATSILDTQYF. The genes are TRBV24-1 and TRBJ2-3. CDR3 length equals 11 residues. CDR1 KGHDR and CDR2 SFDVKD come from the germline V gene.

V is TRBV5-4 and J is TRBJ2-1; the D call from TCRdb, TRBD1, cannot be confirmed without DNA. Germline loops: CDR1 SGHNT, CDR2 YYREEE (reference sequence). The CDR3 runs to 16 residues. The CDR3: CASSYRDASSYNEQFF.

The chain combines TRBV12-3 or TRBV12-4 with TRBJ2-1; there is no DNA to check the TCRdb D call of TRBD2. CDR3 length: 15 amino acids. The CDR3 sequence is CASSLASSGRDEQFF.